What follows is one T cell receptor (beta chain) and its context. Antigen unknown. This specimen comes from a study of Graves' ophthalmopathy and Graves' hyperthyroidism. Notes on the study in general: In blood appeared most of the expanded thyroid clonotypes whose frequency exceeded 0.001.

Aged 18 to 65, hyperthyroidism patients had new diagnoses of under 2 months' duration. Serum thyroxine and TRAb, along with clinical symptoms, thyroid ultrasound and orbital computed tomography, were what diagnosis relied on. Amplifying from RNA transcripts, the study obtained TCR beta CDR3 regions. In the first round, RT-PCR was carried out with HTBI primers, and a multiplex PCR formed the second round. From the multiplex PCR reads, TCRdb called clonotypes with MiXCR, one entry per CDR3 protein. The sample records about 620,000 distinct CDR3 sequences, 20% to 25% being singletons. CDR1 is LGHDT and CDR2 is YNNKEL in the germline V gene (reference sequence). The V end was cut by 0 bases, the J end by 2 bases, with 19 bases between. There are 18 residues in the CDR3.

This receptor was taken from a woman between 18 and 29 years old with stable Graves' hyperthyroidism. Some clones in this sample may be carry-over from other donors' samples. The sample taken for sequencing was peripheral blood. This chain uses TRBV3-1 with TRBJ2-5; the D is unclear. The CDR3 reads CASSQEKTPSPHQETQYF. The CDR3 region has the DNA TGTGCCAGCAGCCAAGAAAAGACCCCCTCTCCACATCAAGAGACCCAGTACTTC.